The 20 T cell receptor beta chains given below trace back to one sample, sequenced in a study of cytomegalovirus exposure and HLA in healthy donors. Generated by immunoSEQ multiplex PCR, the TCRdb table keeps only in-frame clones and is missing some. Of some 140,000 clones in the sample, approximately 84% are singletons; the top ten hold around 1.4%. Sequencing used PBMCs. Receptors were obtained from a woman aged 25 to 39 in good health and CMV-seronegative.

This rearrangement joins TRBV18 to TRBJ1-2, with D unclear. V was clipped by 2 bases and J by 2 bases, with 15 bases between them. This CDR3 has 16 amino acids. Germline V gene data show CDR1 as KGHSH and CDR2 as LQKENI. The CDR3 region is CASSPNNSPGNYGYTF. DNA for the CDR3: TGTGCCAGCTCACCAAATAATTCTCCGGGGAACTATGGCTACACCTTC.

The rearrangement joins TRBV5-1 to TRBJ2-1; 11 bases line up with TRBD2. Trimming removed 4 bases from V and 6 bases from J; junction bases left unmatched: 9. Per germline, CDR1 SGHRS and CDR2 YFSETQ. The CDR3 is 16 amino acids. In nucleotides, the CDR3 is TGCGCCAGCAGCCCGACGCTAGCGGGGGGAGGCAATGAGCAGTTCTTC. Residues: CASSPTLAGGGNEQFF.

CDR3 nucleotides: TGTGCCAGCAGCTTAGCGTTTGGCGGAGGAAACACCATATATTTT. Translated, it gives CASSLAFGGGNTIYF. V and J are TRBV7-2 and TRBJ1-3, with D unclear. Trimming removed 0 bases from V and 4 bases from J, with 10 bases in between. The CDR3 contains 15 residues. The germline CDR1 and CDR2 sequences are SGHTA and FQGNSA.

The chain uses TRBV15 and TRBJ2-5; TRBD2 is a possible D gene (6 bases). The germline CDR1 and CDR2 sequences are LNHNV and YYDKDF (reference sequence). The germline V and J ends were trimmed by 4 bases and 0 bases, with 9 bases remaining between them. The CDR3 runs 14 residues. CDR3 DNA sequence: TGTGCCACCAGCATTCGGGGGAACCAAGAGACCCAGTACTTC. Protein: CATSIRGNQETQYF.

This sequence joins TRBV6-6 and TRBJ2-2, with a tentative D call TRBD1 (5 bases). Trimming cost V 8 bases and J 0 bases, with 10 bases left between them. The germline gives CDR1 MNHNY, CDR2 SVGAGI (reference sequence). The CDR3 is 14 residues long. CDR3 coding DNA: TGTGCCAGCCTTCACAGGACGAACACCGGGGAGCTGTTTTTT. Encoded protein: CASLHRTNTGELFF.

The chain recombines TRBV5-1 with TRBJ2-7; D may be TRBD1 (6 bases). The germline V gene encodes CDR1 SGHRS and CDR2 YFSETQ. CDR3 length: 13 residues. V was shortened by 1 base and J by 1 base, with 6 bases between the two germline ends. CDR3 region: CASSLQGSYEQYF. The CDR3 DNA follows: TGCGCCAGCAGCTTGCAGGGGTCCTACGAGCAGTACTTC.

The chain couples TRBV5-1 to TRBJ1-4; 7 bases match TRBD1. J lost 0 bases, V lost 4 bases, and 3 bases had no gene match. Germline V gene data show CDR1 as SGHRS and CDR2 as YFSETQ. The CDR3 runs 15 residues. CDR3 protein: CASSKGTATNEKLFF. CDR3 bases: TGCGCCAGCAGCAAGGGGACAGCAACTAATGAAAAACTGTTTTTT.

V and J are TRBV2 and TRBJ1-3, with D possibly matching TRBD1 (6 bases). Deletions cut 7 bases from V and 5 bases from J, with 15 bases between. This CDR3 is built from 14 residues. Germline CDR1 reads SNHLY; CDR2 reads FYNNEI. CDR3 residues: CASKSRGARNTIYF. DNA of the CDR3: TGTGCCAGCAAGAGTCGGGGGGCAAGAAACACCATATATTTT. The whole variable domain, remainder taken from reference TRBV2 and TRBJ1-3, is EPEVTQTPSHQVTQMGQEVILRCVPISNHLYFYWYRQILGQKVEFLVSFYNNEISEKSEIFDDQFSVERPDGSNFTLKIRSTKLEDSAMYFCASKSRGARNTIYFGEGSWLTVV.

This chain links TRBV5-5 with TRBJ2-5, with TRBD2 identical over 11 bases. The germline gives CDR1 SGHKS, CDR2 YYEKEE (reference sequence). This CDR3 is built from 15 residues. V was clipped by 0 bases and J by 2 bases; unmatched bases: 0. The CDR3 coding sequence is TGTGCCAGCAGCTTGGCTAGCGGGGGGCAAGAGACCCAGTACTTC. Residues: CASSLASGGQETQYF.

The J gene is TRBJ2-6, the V gene TRBV10-3; 7 bases map to TRBD1. Germline assignment: CDR1 ENHRY and CDR2 SYGVKD. With 6 bases clipped from V and 4 bases from J, the junction kept 9 bases outside the gene matches. The CDR3 is 16 amino acids. The CDR3 region has the DNA TGTGCCATCAGCTCAGGACAGGTAGACGGGGCCAACGTCCTGACTTTC. Its protein is CAISSGQVDGANVLTF.

The genes are TRBV6-5 and TRBJ2-1; 8 bases align to TRBD2. The ends lost 2 bases at V and 5 bases at J; junction bases unmatched: 8. Germline V gene data show CDR1 as MNHEY and CDR2 as SVGAGI. This CDR3 has 16 amino acids. CDR3 DNA: TGTGCCAGCAGTTACCCCCGACCGGGGGGGCACAATGAGCAGTTCTTC. It translates to CASSYPRPGGHNEQFF.

The J gene is TRBJ2-3, the V gene TRBV19; 7 bases are shared with TRBD1. Losses at the gene ends were 5 bases for V and 3 bases for J; bases not matched to a gene: 8. Germline V gene lookup returns CDR1 LNHDA and CDR2 SQIVND (reference sequence). The CDR3 extends over 15 amino acids. This CDR3 is CASSARQGRTDTQYF. The DNA of the CDR3 is TGTGCCAGTAGTGCGCGACAGGGAAGGACAGATACGCAGTATTTT. The entire variable domain, with the rest obtained from reference TRBV19 and TRBJ2-3, is as follows: DGGITQSPKYLFRKEGQNVTLSCEQNLNHDAMYWYRQDPGQGLRLIYYSQIVNDFQKGDIAEGYSVSREKKESFPLTVTSAQKNPTAFYLCASSARQGRTDTQYFGPGTRLTVL.

This chain joins TRBV6-6 and TRBJ2-2, with a weak D call TRBD1 (6 bases). The CDR3 is 16 amino acids. The V and J ends lost 0 bases and 3 bases respectively, with 11 bases between them. Per the germline V gene, CDR1 is MNHNY and CDR2 is SVGAGI (reference sequence). The CDR3 sequence is CASSYSDSGYTGELFF. DNA of the CDR3: TGTGCCAGCAGTTACTCGGACAGCGGATACACCGGGGAGCTGTTTTTT.

This clone has more than one count but fewer than ten. This sequence joins TRBV7-9 and TRBJ1-3; 9 nucleotides match TRBD1. This CDR3 has 15 amino acids. The junction had 6 bases not matched to a gene; V was cut back by 5 bases and J by 4 bases. Per the germline V gene, CDR1 is SEHNR and CDR2 is FQNEAQ (reference sequence). CDR3 residues: CASSGGTGRGNTIYF. The DNA of the CDR3 is TGTGCCAGCAGCGGAGGGACAGGGCGGGGAAACACCATATATTTT.

This clone came up once. The J gene is TRBJ1-2, the V gene TRBV2; a possible D gene is TRBD1 (6 bases). Germline loops: CDR1 SNHLY, CDR2 FYNNEI. The CDR3 runs 14 residues. Trimming cost V 7 bases and J 6 bases, with 18 bases left between them. CDR3 nucleotide sequence: TGTGCCAGCAACCTCGTGGGGGGGCTTGATGGCTACACCTTC. It translates to CASNLVGGLDGYTF.

The rearrangement joins TRBV6-5 to TRBJ1-2; possible D gene TRBD1, 6 bases. The CDR3 runs 16 residues. Germline loops: CDR1 MNHEY, CDR2 SVGAGI. Trimming shortened V by 2 bases and J by 0 bases, and 13 bases separated the two germline ends. CDR3 bases: TGTGCCAGCAGTTACCTCACAGGGAGAACTAACTATGGCTACACCTTC. Its translation is CASSYLTGRTNYGYTF.

The table lists this clone with a count of one. The J gene is TRBJ1-3, the V gene TRBV25-1; a possible D gene is TRBD1 (6 bases). Germline CDR1 is MGHDK and CDR2 is SYGVNS. CDR3 length equals 17 residues. Trimming took 1 base from V and 0 from J, leaving 13 bases between them. In nucleotides, the CDR3 is TGTGCCAGCAGTGAATGGGGGGGCAGGGACTCTGGAAACACCATATATTTT. Translated, it gives CASSEWGGRDSGNTIYF.

The V gene is TRBV6-6, the J gene TRBJ2-1, with a possible D match to TRBD2 (5 bases). Germline-derived CDR1 and CDR2 are MNHNY and SVGAGI (reference sequence). CDR3 length: 13 amino acids. The V end lost 6 bases, the J end lost 9 bases, and 15 bases lay between the germline ends. CDR3: CASRNTRLGEQFF. The CDR3 coding sequence is TGTGCCAGCAGGAATACTAGGCTCGGTGAGCAGTTCTTC.

This clone was detected a few times. The chain links TRBV28 to TRBJ1-1; tentatively, D is TRBD1 (6 bases). CDR3 length: 15 amino acids. Trimming cost V 1 base and J 3 bases, with 12 bases left between them. Germline-derived CDR1 and CDR2 are MDHEN and SYDVKM. For the CDR3, the DNA is TGTGCCAGCAGTTTATCGGGGGAGGGGGACACTGAAGCTTTCTTT. Translated, it gives CASSLSGEGDTEAFF. The entire variable domain, with the rest obtained from reference TRBV28 and TRBJ1-1, is as follows: DVKVTQSSRYLVKRTGEKVFLECVQDMDHENMFWYRQDPGLGLRLIYFSYDVKMKEKGDIPEGYSVSREKKERFSLILESASTNQTSMYLCASSLSGEGDTEAFFGQGTRLTVV.

The chain combines TRBV4-2 with TRBJ1-1; 7 bases are a match to TRBD1. The junction had 6 bases not matched to a gene; V was cut back by 4 bases and J by 4 bases. This CDR3 comprises 14 residues. Germline V lookup: CDR1 LGHNA, CDR2 YNFKEQ. CDR3 coding DNA: TGTGCCAGCAGCCCCCAACAGGGGAGCACTGAAGCTTTCTTT. This codes for CASSPQQGSTEAFF.